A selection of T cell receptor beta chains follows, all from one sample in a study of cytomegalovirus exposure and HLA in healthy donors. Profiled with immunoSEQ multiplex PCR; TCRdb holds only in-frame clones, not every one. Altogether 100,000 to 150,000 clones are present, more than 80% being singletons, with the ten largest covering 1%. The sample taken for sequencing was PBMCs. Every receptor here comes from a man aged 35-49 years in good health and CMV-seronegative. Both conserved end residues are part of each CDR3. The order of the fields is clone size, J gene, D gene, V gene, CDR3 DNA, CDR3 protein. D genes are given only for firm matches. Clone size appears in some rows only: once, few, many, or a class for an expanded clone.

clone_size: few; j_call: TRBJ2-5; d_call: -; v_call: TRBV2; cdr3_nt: TGTGCCAGCAGCCCCCGGGGGGCCCGGGAGACCCAGTACTTC; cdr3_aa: CASSPRGARETQYF
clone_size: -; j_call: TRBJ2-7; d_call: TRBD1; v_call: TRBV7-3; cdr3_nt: TGTGCCAGCAGCACTAGGGACAGGGGCGACGAGCAGTACTTC; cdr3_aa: CASSTRDRGDEQYF
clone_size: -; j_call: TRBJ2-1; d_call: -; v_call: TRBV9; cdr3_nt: TGTGCCAGCAGCGTAGGGGTAGGGGACTACAATGAGCAGTTCTTC; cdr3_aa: CASSVGVGDYNEQFF
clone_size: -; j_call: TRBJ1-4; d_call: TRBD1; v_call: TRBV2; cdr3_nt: TGTGCCAGCAGGGACTGGCAGGGGGCGGCGGCTAATGAAAAACTGTTTTTT; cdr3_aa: CASRDWQGAAANEKLFF
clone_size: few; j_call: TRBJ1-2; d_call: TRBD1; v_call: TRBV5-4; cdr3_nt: TGTGCCAGCAGCCCAATTGGACAGGGGGTAGGCTATGGCTACACCTTC; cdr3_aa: CASSPIGQGVGYGYTF
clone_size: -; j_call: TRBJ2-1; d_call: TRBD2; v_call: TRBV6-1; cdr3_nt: TGTGCCAGCAGTGAAGGGGTAGCGGGGGGTTACAATGAGCAGTTCTTC; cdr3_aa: CASSEGVAGGYNEQFF
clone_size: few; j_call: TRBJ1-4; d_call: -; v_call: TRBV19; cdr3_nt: TGTGCCAGTAGTATGCGTCAGGGGACGGGGATTGAAAAACTGTTTTTT; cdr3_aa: CASSMRQGTGIEKLFF
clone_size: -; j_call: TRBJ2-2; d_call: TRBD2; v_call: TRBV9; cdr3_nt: TGTGCCAGCAGCCCCCTTTATGGACTAGCGGGGGGGCCCACCGGGGAGCTGTTTTTT; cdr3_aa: CASSPLYGLAGGPTGELFF
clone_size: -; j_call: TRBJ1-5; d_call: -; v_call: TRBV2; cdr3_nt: TGTGCCAGCAGTGACAGGGCGTCAAGCCAGCCCCAGCATTTT; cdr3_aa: CASSDRASSQPQHF
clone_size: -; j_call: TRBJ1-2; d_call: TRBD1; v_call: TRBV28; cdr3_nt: TGTGCCAGCACCCCACAGGGGTGGTGGGGCTACACCTTC; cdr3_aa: CASTPQGWWGYTF
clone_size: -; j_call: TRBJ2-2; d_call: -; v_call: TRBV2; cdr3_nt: TGTGCCAGCAAGGGACAAGTGAACACCGGGGAGCTGTTTTTT; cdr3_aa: CASKGQVNTGELFF
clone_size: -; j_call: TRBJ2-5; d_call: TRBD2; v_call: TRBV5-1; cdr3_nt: TGCGCCAGCAGCTCGACTAGCGGGGGGATCGGGGAGACCCAGTACTTC; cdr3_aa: CASSSTSGGIGETQYF
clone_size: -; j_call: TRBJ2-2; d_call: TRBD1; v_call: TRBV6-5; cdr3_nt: TGTGCCAGCAGTTCGGGACAGATTATTAACACCGGGGAGCTGTTTTTT; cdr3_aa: CASSSGQIINTGELFF
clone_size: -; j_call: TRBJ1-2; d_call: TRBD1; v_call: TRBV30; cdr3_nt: TGTGCCTGGAGCCCAGGGGGCAGGGGGTATGGCTACACCTTC; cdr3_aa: CAWSPGGRGYGYTF
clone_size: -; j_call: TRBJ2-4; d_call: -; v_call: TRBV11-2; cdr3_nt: TGTGCCAGCAGCTTGATGTCCGGCACAGGAAACATTCAGTACTTC; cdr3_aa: CASSLMSGTGNIQYF
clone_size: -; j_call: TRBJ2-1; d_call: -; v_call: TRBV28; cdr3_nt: TGTGCCAGCAGTTTACCCGGAGATGGCAATGAGCAGTTCTTC; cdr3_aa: CASSLPGDGNEQFF
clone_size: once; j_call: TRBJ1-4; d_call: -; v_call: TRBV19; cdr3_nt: TGTGCCAGTAGTAGGTCAGGGGTCGGGAATGAAAAACTGTTTTTT; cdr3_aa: CASSRSGVGNEKLFF
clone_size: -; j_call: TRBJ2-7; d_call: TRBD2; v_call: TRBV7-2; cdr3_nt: TGTGCCAGCAGCGTCGGGACTAGCTCAAGTTTTTCCTACGAGCAGTACTTC; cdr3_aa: CASSVGTSSSFSYEQYF
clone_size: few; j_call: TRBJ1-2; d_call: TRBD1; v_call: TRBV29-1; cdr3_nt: TGCAGCGGCTCCGGGACAGTGGATGGCTACACCTTC; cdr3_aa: CSGSGTVDGYTF
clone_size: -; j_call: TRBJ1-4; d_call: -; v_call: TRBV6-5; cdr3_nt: TGTGCCAGCAAGAGGAGAACTAATGAAAAACTGTTTTTT; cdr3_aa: CASKRRTNEKLFF
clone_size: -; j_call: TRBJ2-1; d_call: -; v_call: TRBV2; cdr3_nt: TGTGCCAGTTTCCTAAACAATGAGCAGTTCTTC; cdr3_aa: CASFLNNEQFF
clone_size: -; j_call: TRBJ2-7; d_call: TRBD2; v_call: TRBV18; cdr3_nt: TGTGCCAGCTCACCACCCGAACTAGCGGGAGTGGGTGCCGAGCAGTACTTC; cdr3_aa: CASSPPELAGVGAEQYF
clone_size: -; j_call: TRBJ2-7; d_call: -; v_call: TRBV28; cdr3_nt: TGTGCCAGCAGTTTATTAGGGGAAGGGTACGAGCAGTACTTC; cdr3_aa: CASSLLGEGYEQYF
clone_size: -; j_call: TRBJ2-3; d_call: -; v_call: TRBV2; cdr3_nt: TGTGCCAGCAGTGAAGCGCAAACAGCTAGCACAGATACGCAGTATTTT; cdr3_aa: CASSEAQTASTDTQYF
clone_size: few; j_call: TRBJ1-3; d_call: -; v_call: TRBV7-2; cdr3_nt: TGTGCCAGCAGCTTAGACAGGTCGCCTGGAAACACCATATATTTT; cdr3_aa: CASSLDRSPGNTIYF
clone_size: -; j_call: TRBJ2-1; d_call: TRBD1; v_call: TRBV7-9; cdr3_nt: TGTGCCAGCAGCACCAGGGGGCTGGATTACAATGAGCAGTTCTTC; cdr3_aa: CASSTRGLDYNEQFF
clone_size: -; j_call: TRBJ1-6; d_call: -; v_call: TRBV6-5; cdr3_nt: TGTGCCAGCCTCCCAGGGTATAATTCACCCCTCCACTTT; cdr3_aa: CASLPGYNSPLHF
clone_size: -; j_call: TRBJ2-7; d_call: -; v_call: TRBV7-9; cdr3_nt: TGTGCCAGCAGCTTAGATAAGGGCGGGACCTCCTACGAGCAGTACTTC; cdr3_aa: CASSLDKGGTSYEQYF
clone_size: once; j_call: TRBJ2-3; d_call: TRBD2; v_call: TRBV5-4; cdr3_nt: TGTGCCAGCAGCTTGGGGTCCACTAGCGTAAGCACAGATACGCAGTATTTT; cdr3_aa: CASSLGSTSVSTDTQYF
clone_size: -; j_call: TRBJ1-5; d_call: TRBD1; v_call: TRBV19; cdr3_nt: TGTGCCAGTAGAATAGGACCGGGACAGGGCAATCAGCCCCAGCATTTT; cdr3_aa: CASRIGPGQGNQPQHF
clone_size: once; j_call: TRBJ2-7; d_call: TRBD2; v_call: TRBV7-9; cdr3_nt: TGTGCCAGCAGCTTAGGACTAGCGGGCCCTTGGGAGCAGTACTTC; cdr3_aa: CASSLGLAGPWEQYF
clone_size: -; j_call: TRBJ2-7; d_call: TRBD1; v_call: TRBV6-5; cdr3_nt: TGTGCCAGCGGGACAGGACCCCTCTACGAGCAGTACTTC; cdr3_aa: CASGTGPLYEQYF
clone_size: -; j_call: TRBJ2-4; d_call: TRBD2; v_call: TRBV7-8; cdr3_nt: TGTGCCAGCAGATTCCCGGGACTAGCGGGAGGGATCGAAAACATTCAGTACTTC; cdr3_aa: CASRFPGLAGGIENIQYF
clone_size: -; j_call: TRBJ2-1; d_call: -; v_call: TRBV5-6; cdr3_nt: TGTGCCAGCAGCCAAGACTATGAATCCTACAATGAGCAGTTCTTC; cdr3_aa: CASSQDYESYNEQFF
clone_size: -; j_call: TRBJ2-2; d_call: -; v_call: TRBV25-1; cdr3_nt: TGTGCCAGCAGTGAAGGACAGTTGGCCGGGGAGCTGTTTTTT; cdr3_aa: CASSEGQLAGELFF
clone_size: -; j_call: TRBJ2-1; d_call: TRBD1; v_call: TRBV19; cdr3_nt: TGTGCCAGTAGCCCGGGACAGGGGATCATCAATGAGCAGTTCTTC; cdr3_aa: CASSPGQGIINEQFF
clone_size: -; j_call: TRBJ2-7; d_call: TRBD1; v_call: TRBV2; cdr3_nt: TGTGCCAGCAGGGACGACAGGGGGCCCTACGAGCAGTACTTC; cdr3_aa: CASRDDRGPYEQYF
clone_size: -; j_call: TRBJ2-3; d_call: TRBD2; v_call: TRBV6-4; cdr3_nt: TGTGCCAGCAGTGAAGGCGGGGGGGCAGATACGCAGTATTTT; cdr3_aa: CASSEGGGADTQYF
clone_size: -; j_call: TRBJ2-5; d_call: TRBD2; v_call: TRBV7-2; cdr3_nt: TGTGCCAGCAGCTTAATTTTCCTAGCGGGACAAGAGACCCAGTACTTC; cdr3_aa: CASSLIFLAGQETQYF
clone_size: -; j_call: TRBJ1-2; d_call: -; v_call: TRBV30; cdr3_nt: TGTGTCTGGAGTGTACGGGGGGCCTCTGCTAACTATGGCTACACCTTC; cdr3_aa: CVWSVRGASANYGYTF
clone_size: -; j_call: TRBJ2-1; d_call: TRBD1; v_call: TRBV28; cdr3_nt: TGTGCCAGCAAGGTTGGGGACAGAGCCCCCTACAATGAGCAGTTCTTC; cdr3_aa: CASKVGDRAPYNEQFF
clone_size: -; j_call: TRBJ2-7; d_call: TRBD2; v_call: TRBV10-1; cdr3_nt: TGCGCCAGCAGTGAGGCTAGCGGGAGCCACTACGAGCAGTACTTC; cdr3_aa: CASSEASGSHYEQYF
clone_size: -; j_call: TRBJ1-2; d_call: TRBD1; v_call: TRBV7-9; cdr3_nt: TGTGCCAGCAGCGCAGAGGGGGCAGCTAACTATGGCTACACCTTC; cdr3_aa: CASSAEGAANYGYTF
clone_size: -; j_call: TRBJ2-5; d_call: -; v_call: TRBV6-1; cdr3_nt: TGTGCCAGTAGGGGGGGCTCCTTAGAGACCCAGTACTTC; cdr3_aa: CASRGGSLETQYF
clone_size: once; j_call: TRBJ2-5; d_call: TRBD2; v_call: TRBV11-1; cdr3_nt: TGTGCCAGCAGCTTGGGCCAAGCGGGAGGCCTGGAGACCCAGTACTTC; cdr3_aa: CASSLGQAGGLETQYF